This T cell receptor beta chain was profiled in a study of blood T cell repertoires in COVID-19 (dated by TCRdb to about 2020). Turning to the overall study: Samples from collaborators originated in the United States, Italy and Spain and spanned both the acute and convalescent phases of COVID-19. The sample metadata nearly always contained a de-identified subject ID, COVID-19 status, age in years and sex. The repertoires were made available in a free public database intended to serve as a resource for research on the immune response to SARS-CoV-2. Where HLA class I and class II types were available, the types were taken from metadata supplied by the sample provider, not from assay-based typing. The material from the prospective study consisted of cDNA or gDNA derived from T cells, B-cell-depleted T cells, or PBMCs. The dataset comprised deeply sampled blood TCRbeta repertoires from subjects exposed to, actively infected with, or recovered from COVID-19. Samples were obtained from the ongoing ImmuneRACE study (first 160 participants) and from some 1,300 subjects provided by 6 global collaborators. The research as a whole found: The quantity of clinical and demographic metadata differed by source and by participant and was supplied without curation.

TCRbeta CDR3 regions were amplified from genomic DNA using the immunoSEQ Assay, a bias-controlled multiplex PCR. The authors' analysis ran thus. The number of nucleated cells in each sample was estimated by amplification of reference gene primers within the assay. To quantify the absolute abundance of each unique TCRbeta CDR3 rearrangement, sequence reads were collapsed and filtered. For each sample, productive Simpson clonality was calculated as the square root of Simpson's diversity index across productive rearrangements. TCRdb re-hosts the immuneACCESS table, in-frame sequences only. Its copies lack some clones; in the studies checked, an unresolved V gene accounts for under half of them, and the cause for the rest is not known. The V and J calls and clone size were taken over from that table, and D and trimming were inferred from the DNA. Here the sample has 150,000 to 200,000 clones; roughly 82% occur a single time. More than 9.5% of the sample comes from the top ten.

Participants in the prospective study were aged roughly 18 to 89 years, lived in 24 United States geographic areas, and enrolled through a virtual design. Cohort assignment in the prospective study relied on participant-reported clinical history from a screening survey and a study questionnaire. Recovered participants in ImmuneRACE Cohort 3 were defined by two consecutive negative NP/OP PCR tests, clearance by a healthcare professional, or resolution of symptoms. In the prospective study, mobile phlebotomists collected whole blood, serum and a nasopharyngeal or oropharyngeal swab from each participant. Over an approximately 2-month period, participants in the prospective study had the option of providing additional blood draws and questionnaires. Before DNA extraction, blood samples from the prospective study were shipped at room temperature or frozen. As for this clone: Its target antigen remains unknown. Per-base quality was not reported, and no clone a single base away is much larger than it.

Sequencing was done on a sample of PBMCs or T cells enriched from blood (not recorded which). The origin of this receptor is a man aged 45 to 65 who had recovered from COVID-19.

The nucleotide sequence reads TGCAGCGCGTCGGACTCGGCGAGGAGCTACACCTTC. Translation gives CSASDSARSYTF. This sequence uses TRBV29-1 and TRBJ1-2; the D gene cannot be named for sure. The germline V gene encodes CDR1 SQVTM and CDR2 ANQGSEA. V loses 7 bases of germline sequence and J loses 9 bases, and the interval between the two ends is 18 bases. The CDR3 covers 12 residues, taking in both the cysteine and the phenylalanine. CDR3 DNA is the only sequence kept; it has 36 bases, read in frame from the first base.